The 21 T cell receptor beta chains below all came from one sample that was sequenced in a study of T cell responses to AZD1222 COVID-19 vaccine. Method: immunoSEQ multiplex PCR; TCRdb's copy keeps in-frame clones and lacks some. The data contain 57,000 or so clones, more than 70% of them seen just once; the ten biggest clones take up about 21%. Here the sequenced sample was peripheral blood, taken on day 0 of MenACWY control vaccination. The receptors here all came from an adult in good health.

V and J are TRBV18 and TRBJ2-6; D ambiguous. Germline V gene sequence: CDR1 KGHSH, CDR2 LQKENI. The V gene lost 4 bases and the J gene lost 4 bases, with 8 bases spanning the gap. The CDR3 spans 14 residues. DNA for the CDR3: TGTGCCAGCTCACAGGCAACCGGGGCCAACGTCCTGACTTTC. Its translation is CASSQATGANVLTF.

The chain recombines TRBV18 with TRBJ1-6, with TRBD1 as a possible D gene (5 bases). CDR3 length equals 15 residues. Germline lookup yields CDR1 KGHSH and CDR2 LQKENI. The germline V and J ends were trimmed by 1 base and 10 bases, with 14 bases remaining between them. CDR3 region: CASSPQGGRGSPLHF. CDR3 nucleotides: TGTGCCAGCTCACCACAGGGAGGTAGGGGATCACCCCTCCACTTT.

In its sample, this clone was seen once. The V call is TRBV7-2, the J call TRBJ2-7, with 10 positions matching TRBD2. This CDR3 has 14 residues. Germline trimming cut 5 bases from V and 5 bases from J; bases unmatched to any gene: 6. Germline CDR1 and CDR2: SGHTA and FQGNSA. CDR3 sequence: CASSHSGRIDEQYF. The CDR3 bases are TGTGCCAGCAGCCATAGCGGGAGGATCGACGAGCAGTACTTC.

The chain combines TRBV6-6 with TRBJ1-2; D gene uncertain. The CDR3 length is 15 residues. Germline V lookup: CDR1 MNHNY, CDR2 SVGAGI (reference sequence). The V end lost 0 bases, the J end lost 5 bases, and 13 bases lay between the germline ends. This CDR3 is CASSYSQDGIYGYTF. For the CDR3, the DNA is TGTGCCAGCAGTTACTCGCAGGACGGGATTTATGGCTACACCTTC.

The V and J genes are TRBV5-8 and TRBJ2-1; TRBD1 matches 9 bases. The CDR3 loop spans 15 amino acids. CDR1 SGHTS and CDR2 YDEGEE come from the germline V gene. V lost 4 bases to trimming and J lost 7 bases; unmatched junction nucleotides: 9. The CDR3, as DNA: TGTGCCAGCAGCACGGCCGGGACAGGGCGAAATGAGCAGTTCTTC. It is translated as CASSTAGTGRNEQFF. The whole variable domain, remainder taken from reference TRBV5-8 and TRBJ2-1, is EAGVTQSPTHLIKTRGQQATLRCSPISGHTSVYWYQQALGLGLQFLLWYDEGEERNRGNFPPRFSGRQFPNYSSELNVNALELEDSALYLCASSTAGTGRNEQFFGPGTRLTVL.

This chain connects TRBV7-2 to TRBJ1-2, with D possibly being TRBD1 (5 bases). V lost 5 bases to trimming and J lost 4 bases, with 8 bases between them. Germline CDR1 and CDR2: SGHTA and FQGNSA. This CDR3 contains 12 residues. The CDR3 region is CASSLQGYGYTF. CDR3 in DNA: TGTGCCAGCAGCCTGCAGGGCTATGGCTACACCTTC.

The J gene is TRBJ2-7, the V gene TRBV13; TRBD1 matches 9 bases. The V gene's germline CDR1 is PRHDT and CDR2 FYEKMQ (reference sequence). V shed 0 bases, J shed 2 bases, and the junction held 14 bases outside the gene matches. This CDR3 region has 19 residues. The CDR3 region has the DNA TGTGCCAGCAGCTTAGGTCTGGTCGGGGACAGGGTGGGTGCCTACGAGCAGTACTTC. The encoded protein is CASSLGLVGDRVGAYEQYF. Variable domain in full (rest from reference TRBV13 and TRBJ2-7): AAGVIQSPRHLIKEKRETATLKCYPIPRHDTVYWYQQGPGQDPQFLISFYEKMQSDKGSIPDRFSAQQFSDYHSELNMSSLELGDSALYFCASSLGLVGDRVGAYEQYFGPGTRLTVT.

V is TRBV19 and J is TRBJ2-3; D may be TRBD1 or TRBD2 (6 bases each). CDR3 size: 15 residues. Germline CDR1 and CDR2: LNHDA and SQIVND (reference sequence). Trimming removed 3 bases from V and 5 bases from J, with 15 bases in between. CDR3 sequence: CASSMGGLRGDTQYF. The CDR3 DNA follows: TGTGCCAGTAGTATGGGGGGCCTTCGGGGAGATACGCAGTATTTT.

The chain uses TRBV28 and TRBJ1-3, with TRBD1 matching over 9 bases. Germline CDR1 and CDR2: MDHEN and SYDVKM. After removal of 4 bases from V and 2 bases from J, the junction contained 3 bases not matched to a gene. The CDR3 contains 15 residues. The CDR3 DNA is TGTGCCAGCAGTTATCGGGACAGGGCTGGAAACACCATATATTTT. It codes for CASSYRDRAGNTIYF.

The chain uses TRBV7-2 and TRBJ2-3, with a tentative D call TRBD2 (5 bases). V lost 5 bases and J lost 10, with 13 bases in between. Germline V gene lookup returns CDR1 SGHTA and CDR2 FQGNSA. The CDR3 length is 12 residues. The CDR3 coding sequence is TGTGCCAGCAGCAGAATTGGTAGCGCGCAGTATTTT. Translated, it gives CASSRIGSAQYF. The variable domain in full, with the rest retrieved from reference TRBV7-2 and TRBJ2-3, is GAGVSQSPSNKVTEKGKDVELRCDPISGHTALYWYRQSLGQGLEFLIYFQGNSAPDKSGLPSDRFSAERTGGSVSTLTIQRTQQEDSAVYLCASSRIGSAQYFGPGTRLTVL.

This chain connects TRBV28 to TRBJ1-6; a weak D match, TRBD1 (5 bases). From germline, CDR1 is MDHEN and CDR2 SYDVKM. V was cut by 8 bases and J by 5 bases, with 10 bases left in between. This CDR3 has 13 amino acids. CDR3 DNA sequence: TGTGCCAGCGGCAGGGTTGATAATTCACCCCTCCACTTT. Its protein is CASGRVDNSPLHF.

This chain uses TRBV6-6 with TRBJ2-3, with D possibly TRBD2 on 5 matching bases. The CDR3 spans 15 residues. V was cut by 5 bases and J by 0 bases, with 12 bases left in between. Germline V gene lookup returns CDR1 MNHNY and CDR2 SVGAGI (reference sequence). CDR3 sequence reads: CASSPRGASTDTQYF. The DNA of the CDR3 is TGTGCCAGCAGTCCTCGGGGAGCTAGCACAGATACGCAGTATTTT.

This clone was seen only a few times. This chain connects TRBV28 to TRBJ2-7; perhaps TRBD2 as D (5 bases). In germline, CDR1 is MDHEN, CDR2 SYDVKM. The CDR3 sequence is 14 residues long. The germline V and J ends were trimmed by 3 bases and 8 bases, with 17 bases remaining between them. CDR3: CASSFRGLVKKQYF. The CDR3 DNA is TGTGCCAGCAGTTTCCGGGGTCTAGTCAAGAAGCAGTACTTC.

This chain connects TRBV7-9 to TRBJ1-4; maybe TRBD1 (6 bases). The length of the CDR3 is 14 residues. From germline, CDR1 is SEHNR and CDR2 FQNEAQ (reference sequence). Trimming removed 7 bases from V and 4 bases from J, with 13 bases in between. The CDR3 loop is CASNPQGLNEKLFF. The CDR3 DNA sequence: TGTGCCAGCAACCCACAGGGACTTAATGAAAAACTGTTTTTT.

V usage is TRBV6-5 and J usage is TRBJ1-1; D unclear. The CDR3 covers 15 residues. The germline V gene has CDR1 MNHEY and CDR2 SVGAGI. V was shortened by 0 bases and J by 1 base, with 9 bases between the two germline ends. CDR3 protein: CASSYSPAGNTEAFF. The DNA of the CDR3 is TGTGCCAGCAGTTACTCTCCGGCGGGGAACACTGAAGCTTTCTTT.

CDR3 loop: CASNLQGADTEAFF. The DNA of the CDR3 is TGTGCCAGTAACCTACAGGGAGCGGACACTGAAGCTTTCTTT. V is TRBV19 and J is TRBJ1-1; possibly TRBD1 for D (6 bases). The CDR3 totals 14 residues. Germline V gives CDR1 LNHDA, CDR2 SQIVND (reference sequence). V was cut by 7 bases and J by 3 bases, with 15 bases left in between.

This clone showed up just a few times. The chain carries TRBV29-1 and TRBJ1-2; no definite D call. The germline V gene encodes CDR1 SQVTM and CDR2 ANQGSEA. Trimming left V 0 bases short and J 2 bases short, with 7 bases between. The CDR3 spans 13 residues. This CDR3 reads CSVEDKANYGYTF. The CDR3 DNA follows: TGCAGCGTTGAAGATAAGGCCAACTATGGCTACACCTTC.

The chain employs TRBV5-6 and TRBJ1-1, with TRBD1 as a possible D gene (6 bases). This CDR3 is 14 amino acids long. CDR1 is SGHDT, CDR2 YYEEEE, per germline. The V end lost 2 bases, the J end lost 1 base, and 9 bases lay between the germline ends. CDR3 in DNA: TGTGCCAGCAGCTTACGGGGGCCGAACACTGAAGCTTTCTTT. Translating it yields CASSLRGPNTEAFF.

The chain carries TRBV4-3 and TRBJ1-2, with 7 nucleotides matching TRBD1. Per the germline V gene, CDR1 is LGHNA and CDR2 is YSLEER. V shed 0 bases and J 0 bases; nucleotides not matched to a gene: 1. This CDR3 is 15 amino acids long. CDR3 sequence reads: CASSQDTGANYGYTF. The DNA of the CDR3 is TGCGCCAGCAGCCAAGATACAGGGGCTAACTATGGCTACACCTTC.

The chain has TRBV24-1 and TRBJ2-7; TRBD1 is a possible D gene (6 bases). The ends were cut back, 1 base at V and 6 bases at J, with 6 bases in the middle. This CDR3 has 12 amino acids. Germline CDR1 reads KGHDR; CDR2 reads SFDVKD. DNA of the CDR3: TGTGCCACCAGTGATTTAGGGGGCGAGCAGTACTTC. This codes for CATSDLGGEQYF.

V and J are TRBV13 and TRBJ1-5; no reliable D call. The CDR3 loop spans 13 amino acids. Trimming stripped 0 bases from V and 5 bases from J, with 5 bases between. Looked up from germline, CDR1 is PRHDT and CDR2 is FYEKMQ (reference sequence). Here the CDR3 DNA reads TGTGCCAGCAGCTTAGGGGTCGATCAGCCCCAGCATTTT. It yields the protein CASSLGVDQPQHF.